This T cell receptor (beta chain) was documented in a study of T-cell memory formation after mild COVID-19. Study observations and caveats: Of the contracting clones, CD4+ ones lay mainly in CM and EM, and CD8+ ones in EMRA.

To note about this clonotype: Its antigen remains unknown.

The germline V gene encodes CDR1 SGHRS and CDR2 YFSETQ. The CDR3 runs to 14 residues. V trimming: 3 bases; J trimming: 2 bases; junction bases outside the gene matches: 2. TCRdb independently ran MiXCR on the 5' RACE reads; one entry per CDR3 protein. This sample has about 110,000 distinct CDR3 sequences; 15% to 20% occur once, and the top ten carry roughly 6%. This TCR was sampled from a man aged 18 to 29 who had mild COVID-19 (a few samples of this study predate the infection). Cell type and time point are not known. The chain recombines TRBV5-1 with TRBJ2-1; the match to TRBD1 covers 7 bases. Sequenced: PBMCs or a T cell subset sorted from them (not recorded which). CDR3: CASSSGQTYNEQFF. The DNA of the CDR3 is TGCGCCAGCAGCTCGGGACAGACCTACAATGAGCAGTTCTTC.